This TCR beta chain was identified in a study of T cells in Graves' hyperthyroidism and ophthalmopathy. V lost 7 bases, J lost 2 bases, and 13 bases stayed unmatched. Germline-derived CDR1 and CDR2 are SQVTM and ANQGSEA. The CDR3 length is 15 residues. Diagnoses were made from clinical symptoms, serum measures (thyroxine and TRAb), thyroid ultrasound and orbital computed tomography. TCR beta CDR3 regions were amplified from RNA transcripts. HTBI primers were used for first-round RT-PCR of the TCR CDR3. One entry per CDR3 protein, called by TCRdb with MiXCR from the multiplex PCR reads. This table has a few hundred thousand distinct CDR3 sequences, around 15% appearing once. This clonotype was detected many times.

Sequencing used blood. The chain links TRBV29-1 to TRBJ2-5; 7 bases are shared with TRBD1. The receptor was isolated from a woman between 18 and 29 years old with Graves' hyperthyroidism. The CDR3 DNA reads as TGCAGCGCCATTGTGATGGGACAGCCTCAAGAGACCCAGTACTTC. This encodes CSAIVMGQPQETQYF.